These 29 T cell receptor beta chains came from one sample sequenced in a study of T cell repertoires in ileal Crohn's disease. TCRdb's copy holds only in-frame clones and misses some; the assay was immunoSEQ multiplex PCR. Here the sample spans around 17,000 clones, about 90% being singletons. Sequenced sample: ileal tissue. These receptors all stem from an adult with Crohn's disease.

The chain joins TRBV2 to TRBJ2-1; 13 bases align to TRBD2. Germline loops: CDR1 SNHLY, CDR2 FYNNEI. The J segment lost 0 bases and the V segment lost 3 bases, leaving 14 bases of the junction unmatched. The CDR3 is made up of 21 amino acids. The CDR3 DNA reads TGTGCCAGCAGTGACCTCGGACTAGCGGGAGATCGACGTCTCTCCTACAATGAGCAGTTCTTC. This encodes CASSDLGLAGDRRLSYNEQFF.

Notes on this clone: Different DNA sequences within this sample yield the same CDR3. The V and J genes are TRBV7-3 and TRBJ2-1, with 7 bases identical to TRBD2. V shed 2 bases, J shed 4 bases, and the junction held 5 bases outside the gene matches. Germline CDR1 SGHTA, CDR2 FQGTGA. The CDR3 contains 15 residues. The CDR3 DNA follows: TGTGCCAGCAGCTTAGGGCTAGCGGAGTACAATGAGCAGTTCTTC. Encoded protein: CASSLGLAEYNEQFF.

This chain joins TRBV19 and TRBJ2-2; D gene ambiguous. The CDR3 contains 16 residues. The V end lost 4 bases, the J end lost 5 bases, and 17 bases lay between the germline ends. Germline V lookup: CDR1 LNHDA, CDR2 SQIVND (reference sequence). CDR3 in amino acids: CASSRPGDLRTGELFF. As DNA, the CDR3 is TGTGCCAGTAGTAGACCCGGAGACTTAAGGACCGGGGAGCTGTTTTTT.

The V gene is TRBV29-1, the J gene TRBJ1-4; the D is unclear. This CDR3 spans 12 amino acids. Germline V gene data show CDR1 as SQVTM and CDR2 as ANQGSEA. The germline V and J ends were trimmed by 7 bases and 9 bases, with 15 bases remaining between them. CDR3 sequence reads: CSGYGAEQKLFF. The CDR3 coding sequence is TGCAGCGGTTACGGTGCCGAACAAAAACTGTTTTTT.

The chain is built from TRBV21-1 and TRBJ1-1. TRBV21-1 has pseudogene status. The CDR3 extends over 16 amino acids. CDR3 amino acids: CTSSKEGLNRNTEAFF. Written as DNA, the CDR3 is TGTACCAGCAGCAAAGAAGGACTCAATAGGAACACTGAAGCTTTCTTT.

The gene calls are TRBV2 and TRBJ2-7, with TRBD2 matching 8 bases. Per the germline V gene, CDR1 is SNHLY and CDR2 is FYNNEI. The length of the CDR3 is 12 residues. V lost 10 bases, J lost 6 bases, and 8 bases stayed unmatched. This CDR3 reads CATTTGGLEQYF. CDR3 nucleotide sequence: TGTGCCACTACAACGGGGGGGCTCGAGCAGTACTTC.

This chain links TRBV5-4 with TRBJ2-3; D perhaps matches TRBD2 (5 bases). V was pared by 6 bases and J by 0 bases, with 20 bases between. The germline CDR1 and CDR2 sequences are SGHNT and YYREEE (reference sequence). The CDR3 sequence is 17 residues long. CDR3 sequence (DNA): TGTGCCAGCAACTATTTGGGGAGATCTTGGAGCACAGATACGCAGTATTTT. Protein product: CASNYLGRSWSTDTQYF. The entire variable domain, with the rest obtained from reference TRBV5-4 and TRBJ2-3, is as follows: ETGVTQSPTHLIKTRGQQVTLRCSSQSGHNTVSWYQQALGQGPQFIFQYYREEENGRGNFPPRFSGLQFPNYSSELNVNALELDDSALYLCASNYLGRSWSTDTQYFGPGTRLTVL.

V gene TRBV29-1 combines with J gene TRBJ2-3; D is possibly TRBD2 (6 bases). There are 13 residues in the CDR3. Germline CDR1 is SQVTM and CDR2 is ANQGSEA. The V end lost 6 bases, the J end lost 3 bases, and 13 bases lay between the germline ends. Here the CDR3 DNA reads TGCAGCGTCGAGCGGGTCGGGACAGATACGCAGTATTTT. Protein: CSVERVGTDTQYF.

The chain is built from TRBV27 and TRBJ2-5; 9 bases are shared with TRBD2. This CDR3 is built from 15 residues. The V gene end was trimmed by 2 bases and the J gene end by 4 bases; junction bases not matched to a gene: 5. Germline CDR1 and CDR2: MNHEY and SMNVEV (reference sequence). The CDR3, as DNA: TGTGCCAGCAGTTTAATAGCGGGAGCGGGAGAGACCCAGTACTTC. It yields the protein CASSLIAGAGETQYF.

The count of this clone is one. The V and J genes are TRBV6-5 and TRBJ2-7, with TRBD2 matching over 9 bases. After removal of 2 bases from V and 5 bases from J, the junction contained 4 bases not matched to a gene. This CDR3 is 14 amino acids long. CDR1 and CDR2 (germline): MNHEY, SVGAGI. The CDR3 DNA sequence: TGTGCCAGCAGTTACAGTAGCGGGAGCCACGAGCAGTACTTC. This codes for CASSYSSGSHEQYF.

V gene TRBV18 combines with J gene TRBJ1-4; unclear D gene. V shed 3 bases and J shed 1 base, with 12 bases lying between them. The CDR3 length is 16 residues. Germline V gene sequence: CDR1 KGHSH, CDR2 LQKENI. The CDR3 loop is CASSPGVPETNEKLFF. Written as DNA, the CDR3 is TGTGCCAGCTCACCGGGAGTCCCCGAAACTAATGAAAAACTGTTTTTT. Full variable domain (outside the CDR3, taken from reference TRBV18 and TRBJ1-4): NAGVMQNPRHLVRRRGQEARLRCSPMKGHSHVYWYRQLPEEGLKFMVYLQKENIIDESGMPKERFSAEFPKEGPSILRIQQVVRGDSAAYFCASSPGVPETNEKLFFGSGTQLSVL.

The CDR3 DNA is TGTGCCACCAGCAGAGCCCCGACAGTCACCCATGGCTACACCTTC. Amino acid sequence: CATSRAPTVTHGYTF. This chain joins TRBV15 and TRBJ1-2, with D perhaps TRBD1 (5 bases). Germline values: CDR1 LNHNV, CDR2 YYDKDF (reference sequence). Trimming removed 1 base at V and 6 bases at J, with 15 bases between. There are 15 residues in the CDR3.

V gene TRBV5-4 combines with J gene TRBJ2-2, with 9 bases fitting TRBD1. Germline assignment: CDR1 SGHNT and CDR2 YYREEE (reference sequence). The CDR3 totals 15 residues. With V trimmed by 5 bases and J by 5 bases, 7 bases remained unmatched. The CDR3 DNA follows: TGTGCCAGCAGTCACGACAGGGGGAAAACCGGGGAGCTGTTTTTT. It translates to CASSHDRGKTGELFF.

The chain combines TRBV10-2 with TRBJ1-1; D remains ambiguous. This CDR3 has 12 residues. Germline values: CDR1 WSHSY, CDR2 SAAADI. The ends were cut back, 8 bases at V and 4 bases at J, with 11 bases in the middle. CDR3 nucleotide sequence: TGCGCCAGCCCCAGACGGGGCACTGAAGCTTTCTTT. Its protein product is CASPRRGTEAFF.

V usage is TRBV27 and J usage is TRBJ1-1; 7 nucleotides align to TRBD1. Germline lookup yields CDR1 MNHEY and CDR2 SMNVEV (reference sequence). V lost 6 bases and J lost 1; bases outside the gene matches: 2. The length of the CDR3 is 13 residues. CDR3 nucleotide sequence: TGTGCCAGCAGGAACAGGGGGAACACTGAAGCTTTCTTT. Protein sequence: CASRNRGNTEAFF.

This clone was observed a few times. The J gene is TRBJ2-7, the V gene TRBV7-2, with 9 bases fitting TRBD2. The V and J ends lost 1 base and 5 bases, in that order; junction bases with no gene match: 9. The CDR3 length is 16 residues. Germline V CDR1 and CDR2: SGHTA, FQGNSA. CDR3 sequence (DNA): TGTGCCAGCAGCTTAGGGTCCGTAGCGGGAGTCCACGAGCAGTACTTC. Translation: CASSLGSVAGVHEQYF.

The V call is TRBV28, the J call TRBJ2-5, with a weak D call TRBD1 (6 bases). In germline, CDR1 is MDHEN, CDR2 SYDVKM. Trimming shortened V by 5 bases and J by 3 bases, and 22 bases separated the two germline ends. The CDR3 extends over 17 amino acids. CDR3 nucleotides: TGTGCCAGCAGTAGTATGAGGACAGATACTCGTGAAGAGACCCAGTACTTC. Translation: CASSSMRTDTREETQYF. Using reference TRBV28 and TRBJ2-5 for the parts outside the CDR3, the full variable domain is DVKVTQSSRYLVKRTGEKVFLECVQDMDHENMFWYRQDPGLGLRLIYFSYDVKMKEKGDIPEGYSVSREKKERFSLILESASTNQTSMYLCASSSMRTDTREETQYFGPGTRLLVL.

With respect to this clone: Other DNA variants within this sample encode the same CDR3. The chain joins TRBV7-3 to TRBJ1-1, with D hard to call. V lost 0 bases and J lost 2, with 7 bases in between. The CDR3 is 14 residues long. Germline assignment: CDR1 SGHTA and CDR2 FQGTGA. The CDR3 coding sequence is TGTGCCAGCAGCTTAACCGGCGGAAACACTGAAGCTTTCTTT. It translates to CASSLTGGNTEAFF.

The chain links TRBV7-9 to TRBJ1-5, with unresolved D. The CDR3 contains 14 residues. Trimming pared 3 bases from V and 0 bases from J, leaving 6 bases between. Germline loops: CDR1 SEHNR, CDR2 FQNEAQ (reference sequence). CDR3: CASSLSHSNQPQHF. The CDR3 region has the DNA TGTGCCAGCAGCTTGAGTCATAGCAATCAGCCCCAGCATTTT. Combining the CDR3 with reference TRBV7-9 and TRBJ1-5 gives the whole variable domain DTGVSQNPRHKITKRGQNVTFRCDPISEHNRLYWYRQTLGQGPEFLTYFQNEAQLEKSRLLSDRFSAERPKGSFSTLEIQRTEQGDSAMYLCASSLSHSNQPQHFGDGTRLSIL.

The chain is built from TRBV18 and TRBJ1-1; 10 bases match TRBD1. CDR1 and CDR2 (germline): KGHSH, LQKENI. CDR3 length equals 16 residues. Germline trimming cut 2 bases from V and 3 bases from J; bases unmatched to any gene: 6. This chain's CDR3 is CASSPSRTGGYTEAFF. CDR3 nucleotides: TGTGCCAGCTCACCATCGAGGACAGGGGGTTACACTGAAGCTTTCTTT.

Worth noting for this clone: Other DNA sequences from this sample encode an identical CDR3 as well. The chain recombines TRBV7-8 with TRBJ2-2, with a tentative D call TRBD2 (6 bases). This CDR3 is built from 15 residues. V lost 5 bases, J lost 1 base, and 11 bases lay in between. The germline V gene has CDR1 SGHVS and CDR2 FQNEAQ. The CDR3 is CASSLLSGNTGELFF. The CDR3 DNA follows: TGTGCCAGCAGCCTCCTTAGCGGGAACACCGGGGAGCTGTTTTTT.

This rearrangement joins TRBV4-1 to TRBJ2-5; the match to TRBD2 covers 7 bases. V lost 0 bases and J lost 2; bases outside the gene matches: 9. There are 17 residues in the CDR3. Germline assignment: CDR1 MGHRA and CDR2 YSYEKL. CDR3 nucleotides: TGCGCCAGCAGCCAAGATCGGTCTAGCGGAGTACAAGAGACCCAGTACTTC. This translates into CASSQDRSSGVQETQYF.

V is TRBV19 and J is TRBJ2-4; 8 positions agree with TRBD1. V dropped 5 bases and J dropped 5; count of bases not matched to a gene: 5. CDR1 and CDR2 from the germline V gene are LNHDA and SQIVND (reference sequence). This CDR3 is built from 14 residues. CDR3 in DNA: TGTGCCAGTAGTGTTGACAGGGGCGAAAACATTCAGTACTTC. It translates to CASSVDRGENIQYF.

CDR3 coding DNA: TGTGCCAGCAGCGTAGGGACAGGGAGGGGGAACACTGAAGCTTTCTTT. It yields the protein CASSVGTGRGNTEAFF. The chain joins TRBV9 to TRBJ1-1, with TRBD1 identical over 8 bases. Trimming cost V 0 bases and J 1 base; bases outside gene matches: 5. This CDR3 contains 16 residues. Germline V gives CDR1 SGDLS, CDR2 YYNGEE. Looking up the rest from reference TRBV9 and TRBJ1-1 gives the full variable domain: DSGVTQTPKHLITATGQRVTLRCSPRSGDLSVYWYQQSLDQGLQFLIQYYNGEERAKGNILERFSAQQFPDLHSELNLSSLELGDSALYFCASSVGTGRGNTEAFFGQGTRLTVV.

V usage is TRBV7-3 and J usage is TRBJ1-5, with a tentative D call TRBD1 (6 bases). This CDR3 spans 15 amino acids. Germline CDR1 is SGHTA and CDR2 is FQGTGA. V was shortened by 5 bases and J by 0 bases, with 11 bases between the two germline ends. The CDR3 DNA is TGTGCCAGCAGCCCGCTACAGGGTAGCAATCAGCCCCAGCATTTT. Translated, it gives CASSPLQGSNQPQHF.

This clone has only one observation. The CDR3: CASSSGLAGTGELFF. For the CDR3, the DNA is TGTGCCAGTAGTTCCGGACTAGCGGGAACCGGGGAGCTGTTTTTT. V and J are TRBV19 and TRBJ2-2, with 12 bases fitting TRBD2. With 5 bases clipped from V and 5 bases from J, the junction kept 3 bases outside the gene matches. The CDR3 sequence is 15 residues long. The germline gives CDR1 LNHDA, CDR2 SQIVND (reference sequence). The variable domain in full, with the rest retrieved from reference TRBV19 and TRBJ2-2, is DGGITQSPKYLFRKEGQNVTLSCEQNLNHDAMYWYRQDPGQGLRLIYYSQIVNDFQKGDIAEGYSVSREKKESFPLTVTSAQKNPTAFYLCASSSGLAGTGELFFGEGSRLTVL.

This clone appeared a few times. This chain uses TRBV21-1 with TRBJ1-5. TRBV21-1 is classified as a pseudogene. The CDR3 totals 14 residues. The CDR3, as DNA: TGTGCCAGCACTTACGGGGTACCAAGGGTCCCCCAGCATTTT. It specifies CASTYGVPRVPQHF.

CDR3 sequence reads: CASSLGPVGSLGYTF. CDR3 coding DNA: TGTGCCAGCAGCTTAGGGCCAGTCGGGTCCCTAGGCTACACCTTC. The chain couples TRBV7-9 to TRBJ1-2; D uncertain. CDR3 length: 15 amino acids. Per the germline V gene, CDR1 is SEHNR and CDR2 is FQNEAQ (reference sequence). V dropped 1 base and J dropped 8 bases, with 17 bases sitting between them.

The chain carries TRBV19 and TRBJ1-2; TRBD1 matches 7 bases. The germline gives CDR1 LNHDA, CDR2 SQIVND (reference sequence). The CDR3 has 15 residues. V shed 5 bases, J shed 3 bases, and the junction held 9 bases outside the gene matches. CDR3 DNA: TGTGCCAGTAGTGGACTGTGGGACAGCTACTATGGCTACACCTTC. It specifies CASSGLWDSYYGYTF. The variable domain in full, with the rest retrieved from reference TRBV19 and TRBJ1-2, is DGGITQSPKYLFRKEGQNVTLSCEQNLNHDAMYWYRQDPGQGLRLIYYSQIVNDFQKGDIAEGYSVSREKKESFPLTVTSAQKNPTAFYLCASSGLWDSYYGYTFGSGTRLTVV.